One and the same sample provided the 4 T cell receptor beta chains below, sequenced in a study of cytomegalovirus exposure and HLA in healthy donors. The study ran its PCR with 60 Vbeta and 13 Jbeta primers. Libraries were prepared by immunoSEQ multiplex PCR; TCRdb keeps only in-frame clonotypes and omits some of them. Of about 160,000 clones in the sample, around four fifths were seen once. The sample was PBMCs. The receptor source for this set is a male donor in good health and CMV-seropositive.

This chain uses TRBV30 with TRBJ1-2; no definite D call. The CDR3 length is 13 residues. The germline V gene encodes CDR1 GTSNPN and CDR2 SVGIG (reference sequence). V was cut by 0 bases and J by 2 bases, with 7 bases left in between. As DNA, the CDR3 is TGTGCCTGGAGTGTACCGCGGAACTATGGCTACACCTTC. Amino acid sequence: CAWSVPRNYGYTF.

This chain links TRBV12-5 with TRBJ2-2, with D possibly being TRBD1 (6 bases). The CDR3 sequence is 18 residues long. Trimming cost V 2 bases and J 6 bases, with 22 bases left between them. Per germline, CDR1 LGHNT and CDR2 FRNRAP. The chain's CDR3 is CASGLLPWAGVRPGELFF. CDR3 nucleotide sequence: TGTGCTAGTGGTTTGTTGCCTTGGGCAGGGGTTCGGCCCGGGGAGCTGTTTTTT.

This clone was counted a single time. The CDR3 region has the DNA TGCGCCAGCAGCGTGGACCCCGGGACAGGAGACAATGAGCAGTTCTTC. It codes for CASSVDPGTGDNEQFF. V gene TRBV5-1 combines with J gene TRBJ2-1, with 8 bases identical to TRBD1. The J segment lost 5 bases and the V segment lost 4 bases, leaving 11 bases of the junction unmatched. From germline, CDR1 is SGHRS and CDR2 YFSETQ. The CDR3 contains 16 residues.

The gene calls are TRBV2 and TRBJ2-5; D unclear. Germline CDR1 reads SNHLY; CDR2 reads FYNNEI. Trimming shortened V by 7 bases and J by 6 bases, and 15 bases separated the two germline ends. The CDR3 covers 13 residues. In DNA form, the CDR3 reads TGTGCCAGCACTGGTGCGCTCCTTAAGACCCAGTACTTC. Translated: CASTGALLKTQYF.